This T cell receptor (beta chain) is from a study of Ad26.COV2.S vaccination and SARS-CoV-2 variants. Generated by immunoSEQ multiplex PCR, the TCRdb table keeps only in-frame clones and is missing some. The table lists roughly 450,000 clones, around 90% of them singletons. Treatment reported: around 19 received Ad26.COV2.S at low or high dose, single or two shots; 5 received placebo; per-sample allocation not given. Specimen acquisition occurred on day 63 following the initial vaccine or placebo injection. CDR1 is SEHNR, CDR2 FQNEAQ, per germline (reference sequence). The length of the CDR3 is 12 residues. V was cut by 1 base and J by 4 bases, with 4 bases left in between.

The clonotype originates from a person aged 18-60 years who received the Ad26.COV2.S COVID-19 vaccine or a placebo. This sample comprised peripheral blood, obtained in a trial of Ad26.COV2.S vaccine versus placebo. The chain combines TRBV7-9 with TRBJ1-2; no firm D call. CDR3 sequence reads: CASSLGLYGYTF. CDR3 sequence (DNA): TGTGCCAGCAGCTTAGGTCTCTATGGCTACACCTTC.